This T cell receptor (beta chain) originates from a study of blood T cell repertoires in COVID-19. For the study at large: The United States, Italy and Spain were the sources of the acute and convalescent COVID-19 samples. T cells, B-cell-depleted T cells, or PBMCs supplied cDNA or gDNA.

The germline gives CDR1 WNHNN, CDR2 SYGVQD (reference sequence). Germline trimming cut 4 bases from V and 6 bases from J; bases unmatched to any gene: 1. The CDR3 totals 13 residues. The authors' processing: Reference gene primer amplification in the assay estimated nucleated cell counts. Method: immunoSEQ multiplex PCR; TCRdb's copy keeps in-frame clones and lacks some. V, J and clone size are taken as reported in that table, and D and trimming were inferred from the DNA itself. The table lists over 100,000 clones, under 90% of them singletons, with 4% to 5.5% in the top ten. The receptor's source is an older woman with acute or convalescent COVID-19. The chain uses TRBV10-1 and TRBJ2-4, with 9 bases identical to TRBD1. The sequencing input was peripheral blood. CDR3 loop: CASSGTGANIQYF. CDR3 nucleotide sequence: TGCGCCAGCAGTGGGACAGGGGCAAACATTCAGTACTTC.